This T cell receptor (beta chain) comes out of a study of T-cell memory formation after mild COVID-19. The CDR3 runs to 14 residues. Germline V gives CDR1 GTSNPN, CDR2 SVGIG (reference sequence). With 0 bases removed from V and 4 bases from J, the gap between germline ends came to 10 bases. Whole-study results and caveats: Those CD4+ clones that contracted were mainly in CM and EM (CD8+ ones in EMRA). Memory cells collected pre-infection included some clones that later responded, suggesting cross-reactive memory joined. Clones contracting over day 15 to 85 were CD4/CD8 balanced, with later expanders leaning CD4+.

This clonotype was detected only a few times. What it binds is not known. From 5'RACE with constant-segment primers came TCR alpha and TCR beta cDNA libraries that carried sample barcodes and UMIs. TCRdb ran MiXCR on the 5' RACE reads and lists one entry per CDR3 protein. The sample lists 390,000 or so distinct CDR3 sequences; about 16% were seen once. This receptor was obtained from a man younger than 35 who had mild COVID-19 (a few samples of this study predate the infection). Cell type and time point are not known. The V gene is TRBV30, the J gene TRBJ2-1, with D perhaps TRBD2 (6 bases). The sample comprised PBMCs or a T cell subset sorted from them (not recorded which). This chain's CDR3 is CAWSVRRVYNEQFF. Written as DNA, the CDR3 is TGTGCCTGGAGTGTTCGGAGGGTTTACAATGAGCAGTTCTTC.